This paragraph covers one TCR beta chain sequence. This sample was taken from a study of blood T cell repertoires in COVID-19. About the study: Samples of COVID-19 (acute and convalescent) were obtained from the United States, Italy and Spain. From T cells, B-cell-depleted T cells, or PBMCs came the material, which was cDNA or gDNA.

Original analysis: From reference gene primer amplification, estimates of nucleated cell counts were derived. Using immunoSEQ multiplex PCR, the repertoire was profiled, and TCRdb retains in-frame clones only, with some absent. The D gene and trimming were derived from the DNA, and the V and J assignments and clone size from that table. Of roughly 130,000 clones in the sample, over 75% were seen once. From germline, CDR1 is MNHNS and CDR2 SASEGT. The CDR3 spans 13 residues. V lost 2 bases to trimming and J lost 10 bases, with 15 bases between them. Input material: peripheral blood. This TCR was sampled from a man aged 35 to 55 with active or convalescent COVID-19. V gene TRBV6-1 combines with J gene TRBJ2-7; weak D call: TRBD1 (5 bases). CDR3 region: CASSENGSQGQYF. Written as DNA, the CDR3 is TGTGCCAGCAGTGAAAATGGTTCCCAGGGCCAGTACTTC.